This T cell receptor beta chain appears in the sequencing data of a study of siplizumab effects on memory and regulatory T cells. The CDR3 is 15 amino acids. Trimming removed 3 bases from V and 10 bases from J; junction bases left unmatched: 5. Germline CDR1 is SGHTA and CDR2 is FQGTGA. Measured with immunoSEQ multiplex PCR; TCRdb has only the in-frame clones, and not every one. In the table there are some 100,000 clones, around 92% of which are singletons. The chain recombines TRBV7-3 with TRBJ2-1; 14 bases are shared with TRBD2. Sequencing was performed on CD4+ T cells sorted from blood. The source is a human donor in good health. Some clones in this sample may be carry-over from other donors' samples. The CDR3 sequence: CASSLGLAGVREQFF. CDR3 in DNA: TGTGCCAGCAGCTTGGGACTAGCGGGAGTTCGCGAGCAGTTCTTC.